Following are 11 T cell receptor beta chains from one sample sequenced in a study of post-analysis software for immune sequencing data. Incorporated into the TCR beta cDNA libraries were unique molecular identifiers, which served to reduce PCR and sequencing biases. TCRdb processed the PCR reads anew with MiXCR; each CDR3 protein has one entry. This table has about 160,000 distinct CDR3 sequences, 35% to 40% appearing once. The sample in question was blood, obtained after autologous hematopoietic stem cell transplantation. The receptors originated from a girl aged 10-17 years with multiple sclerosis.

This clonotype was found many times. The chain joins TRBV20-1 to TRBJ2-7, with 10 nucleotides matching TRBD2. J gave up 4 bases and V 0 bases, and 6 bases lay outside the gene matches. This CDR3 comprises 15 residues. CDR1 and CDR2 (germline): DFQATT, SNEGSKA (reference sequence). The CDR3 bases are TGCAGTGCTAGAGATCGGACTAGCGGAATATACGAGCAGTACTTC. Protein: CSARDRTSGIYEQYF.

In regard to this clonotype: This may stem from a read error, because a much larger clone lies one nucleotide away. This chain links TRBV20-1 with TRBJ2-5; 13 positions match TRBD2. This CDR3 has 15 residues. Germline V gene lookup returns CDR1 DFQATT and CDR2 SNEGSKA (reference sequence). The chain's CDR3 is CGASGGTSGKETQYF. The CDR3 DNA sequence: TGCGGTGCTAGTGGGGGGACTAGCGGGAAAGAGACCCAGTACTTC.

This sequence joins TRBV29-1 and TRBJ1-1, with 8 bases lining up with TRBD1. The CDR3 has 11 amino acids. The J segment lost 10 bases and the V segment lost 4 bases, leaving 5 bases of the junction unmatched. Germline V gene lookup returns CDR1 SQVTM and CDR2 ANQGSEA. The CDR3: CSVGNTGGAFF. The CDR3 nucleotides read TGCAGCGTTGGTAACACAGGGGGAGCTTTCTTT.

This clonotype occurred many times. The CDR3 reads CSATGDPGYTF. The CDR3, as DNA: TGCAGTGCAACAGGGGACCCTGGCTACACCTTC. This chain joins TRBV20-1 and TRBJ1-2; 7 bases align to TRBD1. Losses at the gene ends were 6 bases for V and 7 bases for J; bases not matched to a gene: 5. In germline, CDR1 is DFQATT, CDR2 SNEGSKA (reference sequence). The CDR3 sequence is 11 residues long.

The rearrangement uses TRBV28 and TRBJ2-3; no clear D gene. V was shortened by 2 bases and J by 6 bases, with 12 bases between the two germline ends. The germline gives CDR1 MDHEN, CDR2 SYDVKM. The CDR3 is 14 residues long. CDR3: CASSLQRPRDTQYF. The CDR3 DNA is TGTGCCAGCAGTTTACAGCGCCCCAGGGATACGCAGTATTTT.

The genes are TRBV3-1 and TRBJ2-3; D perhaps matches TRBD2 (6 bases). This CDR3 has 15 residues. Trimming cost V 2 bases and J 2 bases, with 11 bases left between them. Germline loops: CDR1 LGHDT, CDR2 YNNKEL (reference sequence). The CDR3 spells CASSQPGRATDTQYF. The DNA for the CDR3 is TGTGCCAGCAGCCAACCCGGGAGAGCCACAGATACGCAGTATTTT.

A few counts support this clonotype. The chain couples TRBV12-3 or TRBV12-4 to TRBJ2-7; 13 bases match TRBD2. J was trimmed by 2 bases and V by 4 bases; bases with no gene match: 8. The CDR3 has 17 residues. The CDR3 is CASSSRTSGSPTYEQYF. In DNA form, the CDR3 reads TGTGCCAGCAGTTCCAGGACTAGCGGGAGCCCCACCTACGAGCAGTACTTC.

The V and J genes are TRBV5-6 and TRBJ1-2; D call uncertain. Between the trimmed V and J ends, which lost 3 bases and 5 bases, there was a span of 14 bases. The germline CDR1 and CDR2 sequences are SGHDT and YYEEEE. This CDR3 has 14 residues. The CDR3 DNA sequence: TGTGCCAGCAGCTGGGTTGGGCAGAGATATGGCTACACCTTC. This sequence encodes CASSWVGQRYGYTF.

The chain is built from TRBV6-5 and TRBJ1-3; possibly TRBD1 for D (5 bases). V lost 6 bases and J lost 4, with 16 bases in between. Germline values: CDR1 MNHEY, CDR2 SVGAGI. The CDR3 runs to 15 residues. CDR3 in amino acids: CASSWTSNSGNTIYF. CDR3 DNA: TGTGCCAGCAGCTGGACATCCAACTCCGGAAACACCATATATTTT.

This clonotype was detected many times. This sequence joins TRBV20-1 and TRBJ2-1, with 10 bases that match TRBD2. The germline CDR1 and CDR2 sequences are DFQATT and SNEGSKA (reference sequence). The V gene end was trimmed by 3 bases and the J gene end by 4 bases; junction bases not matched to a gene: 6. The CDR3 has 15 amino acids. The CDR3 DNA is TGCAGTGCTAGTTCTAGCGGGAGCCGTTACAATGAGCAGTTCTTC. Its protein product is CSASSSGSRYNEQFF.

As regards this clonotype: The junction differs from germline at one of its ends, possibly a read error. CDR3 bases: TGTGCCAGCAGTTTCCCACCCGGCTCCGGGGCCTACGGGCAGTACTTC. This sequence encodes CASSFPPGSGAYGQYF. J is TRBJ2-7 and V is TRBV12-3 or TRBV12-4; D is tentatively TRBD1 or TRBD2 (5 bases each). The CDR3 length is 16 residues.